The next 8 T cell receptor beta chains were all read from a single sample in a study of T cells in Graves' hyperthyroidism and ophthalmopathy. Amplification yielded TCR beta CDR3 regions, with RNA transcripts as the source. First-round RT-PCR of the TCR CDR3 relied on the HTBI primer set. One entry per CDR3 protein results from TCRdb running MiXCR on the multiplex PCR reads. The sample contains approximately 370,000 distinct CDR3 sequences, approximately 18% of which appear only once. Material: blood. These receptors all stem from a woman in her 30s with Graves' hyperthyroidism that later progressed to Graves' ophthalmopathy.

This clonotype has only a few counts. The chain is built from TRBV20-1 and TRBJ2-3; the match to TRBD2 covers 7 bases. This CDR3 spans 17 amino acids. Germline V gives CDR1 DFQATT, CDR2 SNEGSKA (reference sequence). V shed 0 bases and J 2 bases; nucleotides not matched to a gene: 11. CDR3 DNA: TGCAGTGCTAGAGATCATCGACGGAGCGGGGTCACAGATACGCAGTATTTT. Amino acids: CSARDHRRSGVTDTQYF.

This clonotype was recorded at least ten times. This chain joins TRBV24-1 and TRBJ2-5, with D hard to call. Trimming stripped 3 bases from V and 5 bases from J, with 12 bases between. The CDR3 length is 14 residues. Germline lookup yields CDR1 KGHDR and CDR2 SFDVKD. The CDR3 sequence is CATSDRWVGETQYF. CDR3 sequence (DNA): TGTGCCACCAGTGATCGATGGGTAGGGGAGACCCAGTACTTC.

This clonotype was detected many times. V gene TRBV12-3 or TRBV12-4 combines with J gene TRBJ2-1; 12 bases fit TRBD1. The CDR3 is made up of 16 amino acids. The V gene end was trimmed by 6 bases and the J gene end by 7 bases; junction bases not matched to a gene: 10. The CDR3 DNA reads TGTGCCAGCAGAGTCCACCGGGACAGGGGGCGGAATGAGCAGTTCTTC. This sequence encodes CASRVHRDRGRNEQFF.

This clonotype has ten or more counts. This chain joins TRBV20-1 and TRBJ2-3; 8 nucleotides agree with TRBD1. Trimming at V came to 4 bases and at J to 0 bases, leaving 9 bases not matched to a gene. Looked up from germline, CDR1 is DFQATT and CDR2 is SNEGSKA (reference sequence). The CDR3 totals 16 residues. The CDR3 spells CSAKPGGYTSTDTQYF. In DNA form, the CDR3 reads TGCAGTGCTAAACCAGGGGGCTACACTAGCACAGATACGCAGTATTTT.

A few counts support this clonotype. A much larger clone lies a single base off, so this may be a read error. The chain joins TRBV27 to TRBJ1-2; perhaps TRBD1 as D (6 bases). Trimming left V 6 bases short and J 2 bases short, with 16 bases between. This CDR3 spans 15 amino acids. Germline V gene data show CDR1 as MNHEY and CDR2 as SMNVEV (reference sequence). The CDR3 loop is CASSVTGRGNYGYTF. The CDR3 bases are TGTGCCAGCAGCGTTACAGGGAGGGGGAACTATGGCTACACCTTC.

The V gene is TRBV6-1, the J gene TRBJ2-1; D is unresolved. Germline CDR1 MNHNS, CDR2 SASEGT. Trimming removed 0 bases at V and 5 bases at J, with 8 bases between. The CDR3 loop spans 14 amino acids. CDR3: CASSEAFGDNEQFF. The CDR3 DNA reads as TGTGCCAGCAGTGAAGCGTTTGGGGACAATGAGCAGTTCTTC.

This clonotype was found many times. CDR3 DNA sequence: TGTGCCAGCAGTTTTAGGTCGGCCAAAAACATTCAGTACTTC. This gives the protein CASSFRSAKNIQYF. The chain recombines TRBV6-2 or TRBV6-3 with TRBJ2-4; no clear D gene. With 4 bases removed from V and 1 base from J, the gap between germline ends came to 8 bases. There are 14 residues in the CDR3. Germline V CDR1 and CDR2: MNHEY, SVGEGT.

This clonotype was picked up many times. This sequence joins TRBV28 and TRBJ2-4; D tentatively reads TRBD1 or TRBD2 (8 bases each). With 3 bases removed from V and 5 bases from J, the gap between germline ends came to 20 bases. There are 17 residues in the CDR3. From germline, CDR1 is MDHEN and CDR2 SYDVKM. CDR3 in DNA: TGTGCCAGCAGTTTGGCTAAGCGGGGGACAGGAGAAAACATTCAGTACTTC. This sequence encodes CASSLAKRGTGENIQYF.